The 8 T cell receptor beta chains given below trace back to one sample, sequenced in a study of CD8+CD57+ T cells in acquired aplastic anemia. Profiling that covered TCR beta VDJ and CDR3 relied on genomic DNA as its template. MiXCR, run by TCRdb on the reads, gives a single entry per CDR3 protein. The profile shows 68,000 or so distinct CDR3 sequences, 45% to 55% of them singletons. Sequenced sample: sorted CD4+, CD8+, or CD8+CD57+ T cells (not recorded which) from PBMCs. The receptors derive from a human donor in good health, serving as a control.

This clonotype was counted ten times or more. V and J are TRBV20-1 and TRBJ2-1, with 9 bases aligning to TRBD2. CDR1 is DFQATT, CDR2 SNEGSKA, per germline (reference sequence). The CDR3 runs 15 residues. V was clipped by 4 bases and J by 7 bases; unmatched bases: 11. This CDR3 is CSAMRLAEGGNEQFF. The CDR3 nucleotides read TGCAGTGCTATGAGACTAGCGGAAGGTGGGAATGAGCAGTTCTTC.

V gene TRBV7-6 combines with J gene TRBJ2-2; tentatively, D is TRBD1 (6 bases). The V gene's germline CDR1 is SGHVS and CDR2 FNYEAQ. Trimming took 0 bases from V and 0 from J, leaving 8 bases between them. The CDR3 length is 16 residues. The CDR3 DNA reads as TGTGCCAGCAGCTTAGCGGGGGCAACGAACACCGGGGAGCTGTTTTTT. Its protein is CASSLAGATNTGELFF. The full variable domain, its missing parts supplied by reference TRBV7-6 and TRBJ2-2, is GAGVSQSPRYKVTKRGQDVALRCDPISGHVSLYWYRQALGQGPEFLTYFNYEAQQDKSGLPNDRFSAERPEGSISTLTIQRTEQRDSAMYRCASSLAGATNTGELFFGEGSRLTVL.

The CDR3 DNA reads as TGTGCCAGCAGCTTGCAGGGCCAAGAGACCCAGTACTTC. As protein: CASSLQGQETQYF. This chain joins TRBV7-6 and TRBJ2-5; tentative D call: TRBD1 (5 bases). CDR3 size: 13 residues. V shed 3 bases and J shed 1 base, with 6 bases lying between them. Germline V CDR1 and CDR2: SGHVS, FNYEAQ.

This rearrangement joins TRBV24-1 to TRBJ2-7; D remains unclear. Trimming stripped 3 bases from V and 7 bases from J, with 9 bases between. Germline V gene data show CDR1 as KGHDR and CDR2 as SFDVKD. The CDR3 contains 12 residues. The CDR3 DNA is TGTGCCACCAGTGATAGCACGCGAGAGCAGTACTTC. Translating it yields CATSDSTREQYF.

This clonotype appeared a few times. The V call is TRBV10-1, the J call TRBJ2-7, with a tentative D call TRBD2 (5 bases). This CDR3 contains 14 residues. The V gene lost 0 bases and the J gene lost 2 bases, with 8 bases spanning the gap. Per the germline V gene, CDR1 is WNHNN and CDR2 is SYGVQD (reference sequence). The CDR3 nucleotides read TGCGCCAGCAGTGAGTCGAAGGGAGCCTACGAGCAGTACTTC. Amino acids: CASSESKGAYEQYF.

The genes are TRBV15 and TRBJ2-2, with TRBD2 matching over 7 bases. Germline CDR1 LNHNV, CDR2 YYDKDF (reference sequence). The V segment lost 8 bases and the J segment 3 bases; nucleotides outside the gene matches: 0. The CDR3 is 12 amino acids. The CDR3 spells CATGGDTGELFF. CDR3 in DNA: TGTGCCACCGGGGGGGACACCGGGGAGCTGTTTTTT. The whole variable domain, remainder taken from reference TRBV15 and TRBJ2-2, is DAMVIQNPRYQVTQFGKPVTLSCSQTLNHNVMYWYQQKSSQAPKLLFHYYDKDFNNEADTPDNFQSRRPNTSFCFLDIRSPGLGDTAMYLCATGGDTGELFFGEGSRLTVL.

CDR3 sequence reads: CAISESIGGAYNEQFF. The CDR3 nucleotides are TGTGCCATCAGTGAGTCGATAGGGGGTGCCTACAATGAGCAGTTCTTC. The chain links TRBV10-3 to TRBJ2-1; TRBD1 is a possible D gene (6 bases). CDR1 and CDR2 from the germline V gene are ENHRY and SYGVKD. The CDR3 consists of 16 residues. The germline V and J ends were trimmed by 0 bases and 2 bases, with 11 bases remaining between them.

The rearrangement links TRBV19 to TRBJ1-6; perhaps TRBD1 as D (6 bases). Trimming took 9 bases from V and 6 from J, leaving 15 bases between them. The CDR3 extends over 14 amino acids. Germline CDR1 and CDR2: LNHDA and SQIVND (reference sequence). The CDR3 coding sequence is TGTGCCAGCATAAATACAGGGATTAATTCACCCCTCCACTTT. Its translation is CASINTGINSPLHF.